The 22 T cell receptor beta chains below all came from one sample that was sequenced in a study of cytomegalovirus exposure and HLA in healthy donors. Primers included in the PCR were 60 Vbeta and 13 Jbeta primers. Repertoires were generated with immunoSEQ multiplex PCR, while TCRdb's copy carries only in-frame clones and drops some. The sample lists about 120,000 clones, over 65% occurring once. Sequences were obtained from PBMCs. These receptors originate from a man aged 18 to 30 in good health and CMV-seropositive.

This clone was detected a few times. Relative to the germline gene, one junction end is altered; a read error may explain this. The chain combines TRBV6-5 with TRBJ2-6, with D uncertain. The CDR3 is made up of 16 amino acids. The germline V gene has CDR1 MNHEY and CDR2 SVGAGI. The CDR3 DNA sequence: TGTGCCAGCAGTTACTCGGGCAGCTCTTGGGCCAACGTCCTGACTTTC. Residues: CASSYSGSSWANVLTF.

The chain is built from TRBV18 and TRBJ1-1; D is perhaps TRBD1 (6 bases). Looked up from germline, CDR1 is KGHSH and CDR2 is LQKENI. Between the trimmed V and J ends, which lost 6 bases and 4 bases, there was a span of 15 bases. The CDR3 runs to 14 residues. CDR3 sequence (DNA): TGTGCCAGCTCTCCCACAGGGTTGTCCACTGAAGCTTTCTTT. Protein: CASSPTGLSTEAFF. Full variable domain (rest looked up from reference TRBV18 and TRBJ1-1): NAGVMQNPRHLVRRRGQEARLRCSPMKGHSHVYWYRQLPEEGLKFMVYLQKENIIDESGMPKERFSAEFPKEGPSILRIQQVVRGDSAAYFCASSPTGLSTEAFFGQGTRLTVV.

V usage is TRBV6-6 and J usage is TRBJ1-3; D gene uncertain. Trimming removed 6 bases at V and 0 bases at J, with 12 bases between. This CDR3 comprises 15 residues. Per germline, CDR1 MNHNY and CDR2 SVGAGI (reference sequence). The CDR3 spells CASSSSSFSGNTIYF. As DNA, the CDR3 is TGTGCCAGCAGCTCTAGCAGCTTCTCTGGAAACACCATATATTTT.

The chain has TRBV6-4 and TRBJ1-4; D gene ambiguous. Germline-derived CDR1 and CDR2 are MRHNA and SNTAGT. CDR3 length: 15 amino acids. V lost 0 bases and J 7 bases, leaving 12 bases between the germline ends. In DNA, the CDR3 is TGTGCCAGCAGTGACTCAAAACGGGGTGGTGAAAAACTGTTTTTT. It is translated as CASSDSKRGGEKLFF.

The V gene is TRBV7-2, the J gene TRBJ2-1; 10 bases map to TRBD2. The CDR3 loop spans 20 amino acids. The germline V gene encodes CDR1 SGHTA and CDR2 FQGNSA. V trimming: 0 bases; J trimming: 5 bases; junction bases outside the gene matches: 16. CDR3: CASSLANPGGAGGLDNEQFF. CDR3 bases: TGTGCCAGCAGCTTAGCGAATCCTGGAGGAGCGGGGGGGTTAGACAATGAGCAGTTCTTC.

The V and J genes are TRBV7-8 and TRBJ1-5, with 9 nucleotides matching TRBD1. Trimming removed 3 bases from V and 4 bases from J; junction bases left unmatched: 1. The CDR3 runs 14 residues. Germline V gene lookup returns CDR1 SGHVS and CDR2 FQNEAQ. The CDR3 here is CASSLGTGNQPQHF. CDR3 DNA: TGTGCCAGCAGCTTGGGGACAGGGAATCAGCCCCAGCATTTT.

The chain couples TRBV27 to TRBJ1-1, with 9 bases that match TRBD1. J was trimmed by 6 bases and V by 5 bases; bases with no gene match: 7. Germline CDR1 MNHEY, CDR2 SMNVEV (reference sequence). The CDR3 is 14 residues long. CDR3 sequence (DNA): TGTGCCAGCAGTCCCCGGGACAGGGCACCTGAAGCTTTCTTT. Translated, it gives CASSPRDRAPEAFF.

V usage is TRBV12-5 and J usage is TRBJ1-3; the D is unclear. The germline V gene has CDR1 LGHNT and CDR2 FRNRAP. The CDR3 runs 15 residues. The V end lost 2 bases, the J end lost 3 bases, and 11 bases lay between the germline ends. The CDR3 protein is CASGLYAAGGNTIYF. The DNA for the CDR3 is TGTGCTAGTGGTTTGTACGCCGCCGGTGGAAACACCATATATTTT.

This chain joins TRBV6-5 and TRBJ1-1; D perhaps matches TRBD1 (6 bases). Germline V CDR1 and CDR2: MNHEY, SVGAGI. The V and J ends lost 4 bases and 1 base respectively, with 7 bases between them. This CDR3 has 13 residues. The CDR3: CASSWGRNTEAFF. CDR3 DNA: TGTGCCAGCAGTTGGGGGCGGAACACTGAAGCTTTCTTT.

V usage is TRBV7-8 and J usage is TRBJ2-1, with D hard to call. CDR1 is SGHVS and CDR2 is FQNEAQ in the germline V gene. V was trimmed by 5 bases and J by 6 bases, leaving 11 bases between them. The CDR3 is 13 amino acids. The DNA of the CDR3 is TGTGCCAGCAGCCTACTTCTAAGCAATGAGCAGTTCTTC. This codes for CASSLLLSNEQFF.

This clone showed up just once. The rearrangement uses TRBV27 and TRBJ2-7; a possible D gene is TRBD1 (6 bases). CDR1 and CDR2 (germline): MNHEY, SMNVEV (reference sequence). V was shortened by 0 bases and J by 0 bases, with 9 bases between the two germline ends. This CDR3 is 15 amino acids long. The CDR3 DNA reads as TGTGCCAGCAGTTTATCGTCAGGGGACTCCTACGAGCAGTACTTC. Residues: CASSLSSGDSYEQYF.

The rearrangement joins TRBV11-2 to TRBJ1-1; perhaps TRBD1 as D (5 bases). This CDR3 has 15 residues. V lost 0 bases and J lost 2, with 10 bases in between. CDR1 and CDR2 (germline): SGHAT, FQNNGV. The CDR3 loop is CASSLDRRGNTEAFF. The DNA of the CDR3 is TGTGCCAGCAGCTTAGATAGGAGGGGAAACACTGAAGCTTTCTTT. Using reference TRBV11-2 and TRBJ1-1 for the parts outside the CDR3, the full variable domain is EAGVAQSPRYKIIEKRQSVAFWCNPISGHATLYWYQQILGQGPKLLIQFQNNGVVDDSQLPKDRFSAERLKGVDSTLKIQPAKLEDSAVYLCASSLDRRGNTEAFFGQGTRLTVV.

This chain links TRBV7-7 with TRBJ1-1; D gene uncertain. Trimming shortened V by 3 bases and J by 1 base, and 6 bases separated the two germline ends. CDR1 and CDR2 from the germline V gene are SSHAT and FNYEAQ (reference sequence). The CDR3 consists of 13 residues. CDR3 sequence reads: CASSLTENTEAFF. In DNA form, the CDR3 reads TGTGCCAGCAGCTTGACTGAGAACACTGAAGCTTTCTTT.

The rearrangement joins TRBV7-3 to TRBJ2-6, with D possibly being TRBD1 (5 bases). Between the trimmed V and J ends, which lost 5 bases and 0 bases, there was a span of 11 bases. Germline CDR1 and CDR2: SGHTA and FQGTGA. The CDR3 length is 16 residues. CDR3 region: CASSLDRPSGANVLTF. In DNA form, the CDR3 reads TGTGCCAGCAGCCTCGACAGACCCTCTGGGGCCAACGTCCTGACTTTC. Complete variable domain (other parts from reference TRBV7-3 and TRBJ2-6): GAGVSQTPSNKVTEKGKYVELRCDPISGHTALYWYRQSLGQGPEFLIYFQGTGAADDSGLPNDRFFAVRPEGSVSTLKIQRTERGDSAVYLCASSLDRPSGANVLTFGAGSRLTVL.

The chain joins TRBV28 to TRBJ2-7; D may be TRBD1 (5 bases). Germline values: CDR1 MDHEN, CDR2 SYDVKM. This CDR3 has 16 amino acids. The V and J ends lost 4 bases and 6 bases respectively, with 22 bases between them. The CDR3 is CASSSTEDSFRAEQYF. In nucleotides, the CDR3 is TGTGCCAGCAGTTCGACCGAAGACAGCTTCAGGGCCGAGCAGTACTTC.

The V and J genes are TRBV25-1 and TRBJ1-5, with 7 bases that match TRBD1. Germline V lookup: CDR1 MGHDK, CDR2 SYGVNS. The CDR3 runs 14 residues. After removal of 3 bases from V and 5 bases from J, the junction contained 4 bases not matched to a gene. The CDR3 DNA is TGTGCCAGCAGTGAGACAGGGCAGTATCAGCCCCAGCATTTT. Translation gives CASSETGQYQPQHF.

The chain joins TRBV10-3 to TRBJ2-1; D call uncertain. The CDR3 has 13 amino acids. Deletions cut 5 bases from V and 8 bases from J, with 13 bases between. CDR1 and CDR2 (germline): ENHRY, SYGVKD. The CDR3 bases are TGTGCCATCAGTCGGAGTGCCCCCGATGAGCAGTTCTTC. This translates into CAISRSAPDEQFF.

The count of this clone is one. As DNA, the CDR3 is TGTGCCTGGAAACCAGGAGCGGGGGTGTACAATGAGCAGTTCTTC. It is translated as CAWKPGAGVYNEQFF. The gene calls are TRBV30 and TRBJ2-1, with 8 bases fitting TRBD2. The CDR3 loop spans 15 amino acids. Per the germline V gene, CDR1 is GTSNPN and CDR2 is SVGIG (reference sequence). Trimming took 4 bases from V and 4 from J; bases not matched to a gene: 9.

This clone was detected only once. The rearrangement links TRBV7-8 to TRBJ1-5; a weak D match, TRBD1 (5 bases). The CDR3 extends over 13 amino acids. Trimming cost V 1 base and J 7 bases, with 8 bases left between them. CDR1 is SGHVS, CDR2 FQNEAQ, per germline. The CDR3 here is CASSLGGDQPQHF. For the CDR3, the DNA is TGTGCCAGCAGCTTAGGCGGGGACCAGCCCCAGCATTTT.

V and J are TRBV28 and TRBJ1-5; TRBD1 matches at 7 bases. J gave up 4 bases and V 4 bases, and 4 bases lay outside the gene matches. The CDR3 is made up of 14 amino acids. The germline V gene has CDR1 MDHEN and CDR2 SYDVKM. CDR3 in DNA: TGTGCCAGCAGTTCAGACAGGGTTAATCAGCCCCAGCATTTT. Translating it yields CASSSDRVNQPQHF.

V and J are TRBV19 and TRBJ1-1; possibly TRBD1 for D (6 bases). The CDR3 runs 12 residues. V lost 9 bases to trimming and J lost 2 bases, with 10 bases between them. Per germline, CDR1 LNHDA and CDR2 SQIVND (reference sequence). The CDR3 spells CASRGSNTEAFF. As DNA, the CDR3 is TGTGCCAGCAGGGGATCCAACACTGAAGCTTTCTTT. Full variable domain (rest looked up from reference TRBV19 and TRBJ1-1): DGGITQSPKYLFRKEGQNVTLSCEQNLNHDAMYWYRQDPGQGLRLIYYSQIVNDFQKGDIAEGYSVSREKKESFPLTVTSAQKNPTAFYLCASRGSNTEAFFGQGTRLTVV.

This clone was seen only a few times. This chain uses TRBV28 with TRBJ1-1; D call uncertain. This CDR3 region has 13 residues. Germline V gene sequence: CDR1 MDHEN, CDR2 SYDVKM. V gave up 8 bases and J gave up 2 bases, with 12 bases separating them. CDR3 nucleotide sequence: TGTGCCAGCGAGGAGTTAATTAACACTGAAGCTTTCTTT. It is translated as CASEELINTEAFF.